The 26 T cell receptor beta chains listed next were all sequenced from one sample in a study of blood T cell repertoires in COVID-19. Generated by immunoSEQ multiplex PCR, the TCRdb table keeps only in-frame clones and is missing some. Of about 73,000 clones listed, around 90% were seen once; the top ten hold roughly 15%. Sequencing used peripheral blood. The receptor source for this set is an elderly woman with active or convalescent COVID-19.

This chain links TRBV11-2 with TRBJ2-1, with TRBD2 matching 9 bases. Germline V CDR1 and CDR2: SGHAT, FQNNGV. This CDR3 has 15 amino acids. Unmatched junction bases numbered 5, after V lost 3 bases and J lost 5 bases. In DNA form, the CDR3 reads TGTGCCAGCAGCTTCGGGCGGGGGGGTCACAATGAGCAGTTCTTC. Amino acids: CASSFGRGGHNEQFF.

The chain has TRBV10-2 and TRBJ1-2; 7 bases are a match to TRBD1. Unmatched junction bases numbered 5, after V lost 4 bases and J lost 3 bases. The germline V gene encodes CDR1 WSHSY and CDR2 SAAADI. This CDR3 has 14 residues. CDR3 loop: CASSGQGSHYGYTF. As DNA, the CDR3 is TGCGCCAGCAGTGGACAGGGCTCGCACTATGGCTACACCTTC.

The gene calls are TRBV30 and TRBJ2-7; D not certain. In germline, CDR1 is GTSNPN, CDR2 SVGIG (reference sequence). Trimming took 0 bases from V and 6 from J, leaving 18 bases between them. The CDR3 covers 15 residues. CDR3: CAWSVIELLGGEQYF. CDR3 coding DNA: TGTGCCTGGAGTGTAATCGAACTCCTTGGCGGCGAGCAGTACTTC.

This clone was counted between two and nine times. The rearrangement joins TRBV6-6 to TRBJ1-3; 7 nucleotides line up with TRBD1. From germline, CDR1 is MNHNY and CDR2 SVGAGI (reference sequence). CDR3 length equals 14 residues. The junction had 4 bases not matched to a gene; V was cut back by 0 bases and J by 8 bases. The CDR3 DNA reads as TGTGCCAGCAGTTACTCGACCAGGGGGTACACCATATATTTT. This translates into CASSYSTRGYTIYF.

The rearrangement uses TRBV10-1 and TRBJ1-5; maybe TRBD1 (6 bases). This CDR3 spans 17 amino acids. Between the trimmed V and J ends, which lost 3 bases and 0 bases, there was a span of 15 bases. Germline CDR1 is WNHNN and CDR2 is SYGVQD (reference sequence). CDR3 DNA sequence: TGCGCCAGCAGTGATGGGGAGGGACATAATAGCAATCAGCCCCAGCATTTT. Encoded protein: CASSDGEGHNSNQPQHF.

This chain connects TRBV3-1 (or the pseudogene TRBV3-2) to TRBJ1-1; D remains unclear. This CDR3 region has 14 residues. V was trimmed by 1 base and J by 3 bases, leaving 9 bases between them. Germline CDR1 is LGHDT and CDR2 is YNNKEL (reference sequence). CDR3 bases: TGTGCCAGCAGCCAAGGTAACACCGACACTGAAGCTTTCTTT. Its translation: CASSQGNTDTEAFF.

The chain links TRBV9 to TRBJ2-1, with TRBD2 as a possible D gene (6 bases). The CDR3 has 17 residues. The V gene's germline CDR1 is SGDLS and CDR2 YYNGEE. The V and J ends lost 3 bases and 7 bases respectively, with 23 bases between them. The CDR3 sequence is CASSDGGETPTWNEQFF. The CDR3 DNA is TGTGCCAGCAGCGACGGCGGGGAGACGCCCACGTGGAATGAGCAGTTCTTC.

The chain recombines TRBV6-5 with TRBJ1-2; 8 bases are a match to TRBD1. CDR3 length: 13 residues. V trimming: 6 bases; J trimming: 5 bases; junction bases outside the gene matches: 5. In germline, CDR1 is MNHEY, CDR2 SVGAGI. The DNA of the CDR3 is TGTGCCAGCAGGCCCGACAGGGGTTATGGCTACACCTTC. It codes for CASRPDRGYGYTF.

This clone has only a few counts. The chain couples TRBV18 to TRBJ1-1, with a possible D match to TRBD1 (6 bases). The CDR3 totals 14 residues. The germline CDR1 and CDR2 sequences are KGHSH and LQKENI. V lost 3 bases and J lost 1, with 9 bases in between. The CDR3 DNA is TGTGCCAGCTCACCGACAGGCAGGAACACTGAAGCTTTCTTT. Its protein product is CASSPTGRNTEAFF.

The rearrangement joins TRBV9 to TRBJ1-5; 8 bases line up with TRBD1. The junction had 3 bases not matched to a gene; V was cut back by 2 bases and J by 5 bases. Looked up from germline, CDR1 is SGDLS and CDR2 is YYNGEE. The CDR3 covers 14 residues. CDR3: CASSVGQGDQPQHF. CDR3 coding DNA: TGTGCCAGCAGCGTCGGACAGGGAGATCAGCCCCAGCATTTT.

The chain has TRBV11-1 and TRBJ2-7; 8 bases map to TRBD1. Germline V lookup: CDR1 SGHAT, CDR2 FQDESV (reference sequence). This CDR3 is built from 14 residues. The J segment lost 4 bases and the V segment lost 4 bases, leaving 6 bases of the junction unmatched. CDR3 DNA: TGTGCCAGCAGCTGGGCAGGGGGCCTGTACGAGCAGTACTTC. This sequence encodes CASSWAGGLYEQYF.

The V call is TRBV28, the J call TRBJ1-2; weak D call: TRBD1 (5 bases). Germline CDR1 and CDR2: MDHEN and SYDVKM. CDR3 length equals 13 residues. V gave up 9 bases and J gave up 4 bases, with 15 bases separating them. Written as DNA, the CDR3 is TGTGCCAGTAGCCCCGGGGGGATCTATGGCTACACCTTC. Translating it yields CASSPGGIYGYTF.

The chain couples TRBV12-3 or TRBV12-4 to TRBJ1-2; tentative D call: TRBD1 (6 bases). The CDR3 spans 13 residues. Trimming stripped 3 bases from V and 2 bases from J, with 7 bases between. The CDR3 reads CASSFGTNYGYTF. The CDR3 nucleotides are TGTGCCAGCAGTTTTGGGACAAACTATGGCTACACCTTC.

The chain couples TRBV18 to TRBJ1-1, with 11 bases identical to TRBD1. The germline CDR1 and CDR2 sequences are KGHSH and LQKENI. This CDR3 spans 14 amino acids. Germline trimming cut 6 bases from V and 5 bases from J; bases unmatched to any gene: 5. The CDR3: CASSPDRGQTEAFF. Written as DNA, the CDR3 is TGTGCCAGCTCGCCGGACAGGGGGCAAACTGAAGCTTTCTTT.

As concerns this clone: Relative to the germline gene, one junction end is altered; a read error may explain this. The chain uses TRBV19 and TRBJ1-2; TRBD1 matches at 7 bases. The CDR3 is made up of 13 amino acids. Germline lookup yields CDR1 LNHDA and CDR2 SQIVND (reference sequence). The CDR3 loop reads CASTTGIFYGYTF. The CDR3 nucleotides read TGTGCCAGTACGACAGGGATTTTTTATGGCTATACCTTC.

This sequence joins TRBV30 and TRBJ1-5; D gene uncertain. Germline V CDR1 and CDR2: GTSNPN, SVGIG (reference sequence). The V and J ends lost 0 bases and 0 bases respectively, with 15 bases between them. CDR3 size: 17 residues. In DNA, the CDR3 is TGTGCCTGGAGTGTACTTCTGGCGGAGCGTAGCAATCAGCCCCAGCATTTT. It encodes CAWSVLLAERSNQPQHF.

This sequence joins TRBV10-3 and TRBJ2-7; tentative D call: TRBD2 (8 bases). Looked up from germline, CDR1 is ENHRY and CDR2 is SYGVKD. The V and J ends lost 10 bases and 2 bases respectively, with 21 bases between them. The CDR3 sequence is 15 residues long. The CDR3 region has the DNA TGTGCCACCCTCCTCGGGAGGGGGCCCACCTACGAGCAGTACTTC. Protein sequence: CATLLGRGPTYEQYF.

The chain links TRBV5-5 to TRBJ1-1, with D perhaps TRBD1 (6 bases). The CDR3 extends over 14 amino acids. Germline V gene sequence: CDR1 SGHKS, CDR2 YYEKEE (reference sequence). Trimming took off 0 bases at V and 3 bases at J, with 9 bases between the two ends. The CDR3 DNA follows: TGTGCCAGCAGCTTGGGTCCAGGGGACACTGAAGCTTTCTTT. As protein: CASSLGPGDTEAFF. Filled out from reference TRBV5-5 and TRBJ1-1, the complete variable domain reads DAGVTQSPTHLIKTRGQQVTLRCSPISGHKSVSWYQQVLGQGPQFIFQYYEKEERGRGNFPDRFSARQFPNYSSELNVNALLLGDSALYLCASSLGPGDTEAFFGQGTRLTVV.

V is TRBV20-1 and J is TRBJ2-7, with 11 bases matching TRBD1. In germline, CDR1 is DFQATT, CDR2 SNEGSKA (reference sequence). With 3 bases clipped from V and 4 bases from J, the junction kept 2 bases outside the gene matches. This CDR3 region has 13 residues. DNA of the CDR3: TGCAGTGCTAGTAGGGACAGGGGGTACGAGCAGTACTTC. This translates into CSASRDRGYEQYF.

The CDR3 coding sequence is TGTGCCAGCCCGCCCGTCGGAACAGGCTCTCCAGATACGCAGTATTTT. Its protein product is CASPPVGTGSPDTQYF. The chain couples TRBV6-6 to TRBJ2-3; TRBD1 might be the D (5 bases). Germline CDR1 and CDR2: MNHNY and SVGAGI (reference sequence). With 8 bases removed from V and 4 bases from J, the gap between germline ends came to 22 bases. The CDR3 has 16 residues.

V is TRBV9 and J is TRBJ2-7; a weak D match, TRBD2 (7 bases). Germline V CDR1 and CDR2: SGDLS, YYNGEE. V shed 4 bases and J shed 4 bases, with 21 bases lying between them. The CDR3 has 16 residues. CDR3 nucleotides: TGTGCCAGCAGCCACTCTAGGGAGGGGGAGAGGTACGAGCAGTACTTC. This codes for CASSHSREGERYEQYF.

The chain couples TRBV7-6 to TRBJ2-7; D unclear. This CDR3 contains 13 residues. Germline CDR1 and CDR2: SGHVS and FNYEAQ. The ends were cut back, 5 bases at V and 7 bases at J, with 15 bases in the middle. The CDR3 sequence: CASSEDSDGEQYF. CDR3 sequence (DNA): TGTGCCAGCAGCGAGGATTCGGATGGGGAGCAGTACTTC.

As DNA, the CDR3 is TGTGCCAGCAGCTTAACGAGGGAAGAGACCCAGTACTTC. Translating gives CASSLTREETQYF. The chain carries TRBV7-3 and TRBJ2-5; a weak D match, TRBD2 (5 bases). V lost 0 bases to trimming and J lost 3 bases, with 5 bases between them. In germline, CDR1 is SGHTA, CDR2 FQGTGA. CDR3 size: 13 residues.

CDR3 protein: CAWIRQGNTEAFF. Written as DNA, the CDR3 is TGTGCCTGGATTCGACAGGGAAACACTGAAGCTTTCTTT. V gene TRBV30 combines with J gene TRBJ1-1, with TRBD1 identical over 7 bases. The V gene's germline CDR1 is GTSNPN and CDR2 SVGIG (reference sequence). The junction had 4 bases not matched to a gene; V was cut back by 4 bases and J by 2 bases. The CDR3 loop spans 13 amino acids.

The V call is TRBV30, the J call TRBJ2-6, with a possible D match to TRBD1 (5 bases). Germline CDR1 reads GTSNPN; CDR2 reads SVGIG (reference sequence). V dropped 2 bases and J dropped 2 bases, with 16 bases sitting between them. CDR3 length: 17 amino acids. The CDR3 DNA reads TGTGCCTGGAGTAGGGGCCGGGCGAAGGCTGGGGCCAACGTCCTGACTTTC. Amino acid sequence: CAWSRGRAKAGANVLTF.

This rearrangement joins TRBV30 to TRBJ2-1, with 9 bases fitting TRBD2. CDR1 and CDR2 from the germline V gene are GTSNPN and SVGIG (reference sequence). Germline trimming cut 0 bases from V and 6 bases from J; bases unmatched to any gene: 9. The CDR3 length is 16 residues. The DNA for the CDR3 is TGTGCCTGGAGTGTATTACCTAGCGGGGTTGGCAATGAGCAGTTCTTC. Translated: CAWSVLPSGVGNEQFF.